The sequence of this TCR beta chain was determined in a study of blood T cell repertoires in COVID-19. Across the study: The United States, Italy and Spain were the sources of the acute and convalescent COVID-19 samples. The cDNA or gDNA used as material had been derived from T cells, B-cell-depleted T cells, or PBMCs.

Seattle participants joined during active infection and were tracked over time. V lost 5 bases and J lost 6, with 17 bases in between. Germline V gives CDR1 SEHNR, CDR2 FQNEAQ (reference sequence). This CDR3 comprises 15 residues. In the original workflow: Reference gene primer amplification yielded estimated nucleated cell counts. This table comes from immunoSEQ multiplex PCR, and its TCRdb copy is limited to in-frame clones, with some not included. V, J and clone size reflect that table, while D and trimming were determined from the DNA. The table has tens of thousands of clones, roughly 74% seen once.

The sequencing sample was made of peripheral blood. This clonotype was sampled from an older man with COVID-19, enrolled during active disease. The rearrangement links TRBV7-9 to TRBJ2-1, with D perhaps matching TRBD2 (6 bases). CDR3: CASSPQGRDSNEQFF. In DNA, the CDR3 is TGTGCCAGCAGCCCCCAAGGCCGGGACTCCAATGAGCAGTTCTTC.